The clone carrying this T cell receptor (beta chain) was seen more than once but under ten times. Antigen unknown. The record originates from a study of CD8 T cells in ankylosing spondylitis. General observations from the study: Within ankylosing spondylitis blood, a TCR beta motif made up of eight or nine highly homologous variants appeared to be characteristic.

The length of the CDR3 is 16 residues. The germline gives CDR1 LGHNA, CDR2 YNFKEQ. V lost 4 bases, J lost 6 bases, and 21 bases lay in between. MiXCR, applied by TCRdb to the 5' RACE reads, yields one record per CDR3 protein. The data contain about 800,000 distinct CDR3 sequences, 12% of them singletons. Sequenced sample: blood, either unsorted or a sorted T cell fraction (not recorded which). This receptor was taken from a male donor with ankylosing spondylitis. The chain recombines TRBV4-2 with TRBJ1-2; D may be TRBD1 (5 bases). CDR3 protein: CASSPPSSRGGNGYTF. The CDR3 bases are TGTGCCAGCAGCCCCCCAAGTTCGAGGGGAGGCAATGGCTACACCTTC.